This T cell receptor (beta chain) was recovered during a study of vaccination effects on CD4 cells after COVID-19. Whole-study findings and limits: The study got few convalescent patients and did not collect any early post-infection timepoints. Only a single clone (1 of 255 vaccine-induced clones in healthy vaccinees) cross-reacted with common cold coronaviruses.

The CDR3 is made up of 15 amino acids. Trimming removed 3 bases from V and 5 bases from J, with 13 bases in between. Germline CDR1 and CDR2: KGHSH and LQKENI. This clone was observed a single time. Antigen specificity is unknown. The culture ran for about 10 days, and then CD4+ T cells were isolated. Half-medium exchanges with IL-2 medium took place on days 3 and 7. Data came from immunoSEQ multiplex PCR; TCRdb stores just in-frame clones and leaves some out. The table shows 50,000 or so clones, with 55% to 75% occurring only once. This material consisted of CD4+ T cells from PBMCs cultured without peptide, taken before COVID-19 vaccination. This chain links TRBV18 with TRBJ1-4; a possible D gene is TRBD1 (5 bases). The sequence came from a human donor who received a COVID-19 vaccine. Written as DNA, the CDR3 is TGTGCCAGCTCACCCAGGACAAGGAAGAATGAAAAACTGTTTTTT. Its protein product is CASSPRTRKNEKLFF.